This T cell receptor beta chain was sequenced for a study of T cell responses to AZD1222 COVID-19 vaccine. Regarding the study as a whole: Regions left unmutated in variants are reportedly the target of nearly half of spike-specific TCRs.

In the case of this clone: Antigen: not known.

This CDR3 is 15 amino acids long. Germline-derived CDR1 and CDR2 are SGHRS and YFSETQ. J was trimmed by 5 bases and V by 4 bases; bases with no gene match: 10. Libraries were prepared by immunoSEQ multiplex PCR; TCRdb keeps only in-frame clonotypes and omits some of them. Of some 120,000 clones in the sample, approximately 90% were seen once. The chain carries TRBV5-1 and TRBJ2-5, with 8 bases lining up with TRBD1. The receptor's source is an adult in good health. The input for sequencing was peripheral blood, taken on day 0 of AZD1222 vaccination. The CDR3 loop is CASSILQGAGETQYF. In nucleotides, the CDR3 is TGCGCCAGCAGCATCCTCCAGGGGGCGGGGGAGACCCAGTACTTC.